What follows is one T cell receptor beta chain and its context. Its specificity is unknown. Memory CD4+ cells were defined as CD4+CD45RO+CD25-. Constant-region reverse primers amplified full-length variable regions, followed by semi-nested Nested Universal Primer A PCR. TCRdb processed the 5' RACE reads anew with MiXCR; each CDR3 protein has one entry. This sample yields tens of thousands of distinct CDR3 sequences, of which 25% to 30% are seen a single time; roughly 3% belongs to the top ten. Regarding the study as a whole: Larger-cohort validation covered only one TCR beta V-J rearrangement. Tumor Tregs overlapped most with tumor, then blood, naive CD4+ cells.

The source material was tumor-infiltrating memory CD4+ T cells sorted from the breast tumor. The subset was: memory CD4+ T cells, CD4+CD45RO+CD25-. The sequence was collected from a female donor with breast cancer.

Here the CDR3 DNA reads TGTGCCAGCAGCTTAGACAAGAACACTGAAGCTTTCTTT. Translating it yields CASSLDKNTEAFF. The chain employs TRBV7-2 and TRBJ1-1; D gene ambiguous. V was trimmed by 1 base and J by 1 base, leaving 4 bases between them. Germline V gene sequence: CDR1 SGHTA, CDR2 FQGNSA. The CDR3 is made up of 13 amino acids.